This T cell receptor (beta chain) originates from a study of naive and memory T cell subsets. The ends were cut back, 4 bases at V and 3 bases at J, with 15 bases in the middle. The CDR3 has 15 amino acids. An oligonucleotide containing a UMI was ligated to the 3' end of TCR cDNA. Amplification of ligated cDNA took four PCR rounds with SP2 and nested alpha and beta constant primers. TCRdb re-analysed the 5' RACE reads in MiXCR, keeping a single row per CDR3 protein. This table holds tens of thousands of distinct CDR3 sequences, about 7.2% found once. A few counts support this clonotype. The chain uses TRBV12-3 or TRBV12-4 and TRBJ2-5; TRBD1 is a possible D gene (6 bases). The receptor comes from a male donor in good health. CDR3 nucleotide sequence: TGTGCCAGCAGTTCGCCTAATACAGGGAAAGAGACCCAGTACTTC. Amino acids: CASSSPNTGKETQYF.